Below, one T cell receptor beta chain is given with its context. Its antigen remains unidentified. The input lacks base qualities; no much larger clone sits a single base away. In the prospective study, participants were roughly 18 to 90 years old, resided in fewer than 25 geographic areas of the United States, and were enrolled through a virtual design. In the prospective study, participants were assigned to cohorts based on the clinical history participants reported in a screening survey and a study questionnaire. For ImmuneRACE Cohort 3, a participant was defined as recovered based on two consecutive negative NP/OP PCR tests, clearance by a healthcare professional, or resolution of symptoms. In the prospective study, mobile phlebotomists collected whole blood, serum and a nasopharyngeal or oropharyngeal swab from each participant. Additional blood draws and questionnaires over an approximately two-month period could optionally be provided by prospective study participants. Before DNA extraction, blood samples from the prospective study were shipped at room temperature or frozen.

These data are taken from a study of blood T cell repertoires in COVID-19 (dated by TCRdb to about 2020). In the study overall: Collaborator samples came from the United States, Italy and Spain and covered acute and convalescent phases of COVID-19. The material from the prospective study consisted of cDNA or gDNA derived from T cells, B-cell-depleted T cells, or PBMCs. Deeply sampled blood TCRbeta repertoires from subjects exposed to, actively infected with, or recovered from COVID-19 were included in the dataset. The repertoires were released in a freely available public database intended as a resource for research on the immune response to SARS-CoV-2. The samples were drawn from two sources: the first 160 participants of the ongoing ImmuneRACE study, and 1,254 subjects contributed by 6 global collaborators. The sample metadata nearly always contained a de-identified subject ID, COVID-19 status, age in years and sex. HLA class I and class II types, where available, came from metadata supplied by the sample provider rather than from assay-based typing. Overall study results and their limits: How much clinical and demographic metadata was included differed by source and by participant, and the metadata was provided uncurated.

V loses 3 bases of germline sequence and J loses 4 bases, and the interval between the two ends is 9 bases. Including cysteine and phenylalanine, the CDR3 has 14 amino acids. The DNA shown is the 42-base CDR3, in frame from base 1. The germline V gene (reference sequence) sets CDR1 to SGHAT and CDR2 to FQDESV. TCRbeta CDR3 regions were amplified from genomic DNA by means of the immunoSEQ Assay, a bias-controlled multiplex PCR. In the source study's methods: The number of nucleated cells in each sample was estimated by amplification of reference gene primers within the assay. To quantify the absolute abundance of each unique TCRbeta CDR3 rearrangement, sequence reads were collapsed and filtered. Productive Simpson clonality was computed per sample as the square root of Simpson's diversity index over productive rearrangements. This immuneACCESS table, as held by TCRdb, lists in-frame sequences with V and J called but not all clones. Of the missing ones, under half trace to an unresolved V gene in checked studies; the others have no known cause. V and J calls and clone size come straight from that table; D and trimming were deduced from the DNA. The sample table lists about 280,000 clones, around 90% of them with a count of one. The ten largest account for 1% of the sample.

The chain is made from TRBV11-1 and TRBJ2-2; possibly the D gene is TRBD1, per 6 matching bases. Sequencing was done on a sample of PBMCs or T cells enriched from blood (not recorded which). The source is a woman in her twenties or thirties who had recovered from COVID-19. The CDR3 protein is CASSLDRSTGELFF. The DNA is TGTGCCAGCAGCTTGGACAGAAGCACCGGGGAGCTGTTTTTT.